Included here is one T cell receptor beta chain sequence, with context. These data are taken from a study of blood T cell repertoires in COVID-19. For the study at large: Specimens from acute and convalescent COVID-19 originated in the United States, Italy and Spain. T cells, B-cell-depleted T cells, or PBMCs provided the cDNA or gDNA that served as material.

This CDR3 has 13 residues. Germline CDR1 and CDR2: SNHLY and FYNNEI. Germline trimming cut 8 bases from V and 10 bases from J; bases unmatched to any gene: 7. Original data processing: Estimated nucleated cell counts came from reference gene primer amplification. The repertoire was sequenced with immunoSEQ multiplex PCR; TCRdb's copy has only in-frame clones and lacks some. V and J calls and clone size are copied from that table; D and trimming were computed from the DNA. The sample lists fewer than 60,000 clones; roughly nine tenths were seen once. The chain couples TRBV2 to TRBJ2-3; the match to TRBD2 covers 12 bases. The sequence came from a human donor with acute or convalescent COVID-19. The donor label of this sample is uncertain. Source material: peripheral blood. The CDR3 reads CASDRTSGNPQYF. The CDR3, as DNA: TGTGCCAGCGACAGGACTAGCGGGAACCCGCAGTATTTT.